The 23 T cell receptor beta chains given below trace back to one sample, sequenced in a study of CD8 T cells in ankylosing spondylitis. A single record per CDR3 protein comes from TCRdb applying MiXCR to the 5' RACE reads. The sample yields about 200,000 distinct CDR3 sequences, about 6.7% seen once. Their antigens remain unidentified. Notes on the study in general: For ankylosing spondylitis blood, a TCR beta motif of 7 to 9 highly homologous variants appeared characteristic.

The sequencing input was blood, either unsorted or a sorted T cell fraction (not recorded which). These receptor sequences come from a male donor with ankylosing spondylitis.

This clonotype was observed at least ten times. This sequence joins TRBV5-1 and TRBJ2-7, with 11 bases aligning to TRBD1. This CDR3 is 15 amino acids long. Germline assignment: CDR1 SGHRS and CDR2 YFSETQ. Trimming at V came to 2 bases and at J to 7 bases, leaving 8 bases not matched to a gene. As DNA, the CDR3 is TGCGCCAGCAGCTTCAGGACAGGGGGCGGACTGGAGCAGTACTTC. Translation: CASSFRTGGGLEQYF.

This clonotype appeared many times. The chain is built from TRBV7-8 and TRBJ1-2; the D gene is possibly TRBD1 (5 bases). The germline CDR1 and CDR2 sequences are SGHVS and FQNEAQ. The CDR3 sequence is 15 residues long. The V end was cut by 3 bases, the J end by 0 bases, with 11 bases between. The CDR3 DNA is TGTGCCAGCAGCTTTCTAACGGGGCCTAACTATGGCTACACCTTC. This gives the protein CASSFLTGPNYGYTF. Supplemented by reference TRBV7-8 and TRBJ1-2, the full variable domain reads GAGVSQSPRYKVAKRGQDVALRCDPISGHVSLFWYQQALGQGPEFLTYFQNEAQLDKSGLPSDRFFAERPEGSVSTLKIQRTQQEDSAVYLCASSFLTGPNYGYTFGSGTRLTVV.

The chain couples TRBV5-6 to TRBJ2-7; D is undetermined. The V end was cut by 2 bases, the J end by 1 base, with 16 bases between. This CDR3 comprises 16 residues. Germline CDR1 SGHDT, CDR2 YYEEEE. The CDR3 region is CASSFTRPELSYEQYF. In DNA form, the CDR3 reads TGTGCCAGCAGCTTTACACGCCCGGAGCTTTCCTACGAGCAGTACTTC.

This rearrangement joins TRBV20-1 to TRBJ2-2, with D uncertain. The germline V gene has CDR1 DFQATT and CDR2 SNEGSKA (reference sequence). This CDR3 region has 12 residues. V shed 5 bases and J shed 2 bases, with 6 bases lying between them. This CDR3 reads CSAVVNTGELFF. In nucleotides, the CDR3 is TGCAGTGCTGTGGTTAACACCGGGGAGCTGTTTTTT.

This clonotype was recorded at least ten times. The chain recombines TRBV11-2 with TRBJ1-1; D uncertain. The CDR3 runs to 17 residues. V shed 0 bases and J shed 7 bases, with 21 bases lying between them. Germline assignment: CDR1 SGHAT and CDR2 FQNNGV. CDR3 sequence reads: CASSLDGRSWAFVEAFF. CDR3 in DNA: TGTGCCAGCAGCTTAGATGGCAGGTCATGGGCCTTTGTTGAAGCTTTCTTT.

J is TRBJ2-3 and V is TRBV7-8, with TRBD2 as a possible D gene (6 bases). Germline CDR1 SGHVS, CDR2 FQNEAQ. The CDR3 extends over 17 amino acids. V lost 2 bases and J lost 0, with 15 bases in between. This chain's CDR3 is CASSLWWRDESTDTQYF. CDR3 coding DNA: TGTGCCAGCAGCTTATGGTGGCGGGACGAGAGCACAGATACGCAGTATTTT.

Only a few counts were recorded for this clonotype. The J gene is TRBJ2-7, the V gene TRBV29-1, with TRBD2 as a possible D gene (6 bases). CDR1 and CDR2 (germline): SQVTM, ANQGSEA. The CDR3 consists of 10 residues. Trimming shortened V by 4 bases and J by 7 bases, and 8 bases separated the two germline ends. CDR3 loop: CSVVGREQYF. The DNA of the CDR3 is TGCAGCGTTGTGGGGAGGGAGCAGTACTTC.

Many counts were recorded for this clonotype. The gene calls are TRBV7-9 and TRBJ2-5, with 8 nucleotides matching TRBD1. V lost 5 bases to trimming and J lost 6 bases; unmatched junction nucleotides: 11. CDR3 length equals 15 residues. Germline CDR1 is SEHNR and CDR2 is FQNEAQ (reference sequence). This CDR3 reads CASSPATGGPKTQYF. In DNA form, the CDR3 reads TGTGCCAGCAGCCCCGCAACAGGGGGGCCAAAGACCCAGTACTTC.

Ten or more counts support this clonotype. The chain combines TRBV27 with TRBJ2-1, with 8 bases that match TRBD2. Per germline, CDR1 MNHEY and CDR2 SMNVEV (reference sequence). The CDR3 has 16 residues. Trimming at V came to 6 bases and at J to 3 bases, leaving 10 bases not matched to a gene. This CDR3 reads CASRGLVAGFYNEQFF. CDR3 DNA: TGTGCCAGCAGAGGCCTTGTAGCGGGGTTCTACAATGAGCAGTTCTTC.

This clonotype was seen more than once but under ten times. The rearrangement joins TRBV5-1 to TRBJ2-6; D is possibly TRBD1 or TRBD2 (5 bases each). V gave up 6 bases and J gave up 0 bases, with 10 bases separating them. The CDR3 length is 15 residues. Germline V gene lookup returns CDR1 SGHRS and CDR2 YFSETQ. CDR3 sequence: CASKAGGSGANVLTF. In nucleotides, the CDR3 is TGCGCCAGCAAAGCTGGGGGCTCTGGGGCCAACGTCCTGACTTTC.

At least ten counts were recorded for this clonotype. The J gene is TRBJ1-5, the V gene TRBV6-1; D call uncertain. V lost 3 bases to trimming and J lost 3 bases, with 9 bases between them. CDR3 length: 14 residues. Germline V gene lookup returns CDR1 MNHNS and CDR2 SASEGT. The CDR3 DNA follows: TGTGCCAGCAGTGACTGGGGAAACAATCAGCCCCAGCATTTT. This codes for CASSDWGNNQPQHF.

J is TRBJ2-5 and V is TRBV7-6, with a tentative D call TRBD1 (5 bases). V was clipped by 4 bases and J by 2 bases, with 14 bases between them. Germline assignment: CDR1 SGHVS and CDR2 FNYEAQ. The CDR3 sequence is 15 residues long. Here the CDR3 DNA reads TGTGCCAGCAGCTCCTCTCCAGGGTCGCAAGAGACCCAGTACTTC. Its translation: CASSSSPGSQETQYF.

This clonotype came up many times. V is TRBV27 and J is TRBJ2-2, with D perhaps being TRBD1 or TRBD2 (6 bases each). Germline CDR1 and CDR2: MNHEY and SMNVEV (reference sequence). Trimming took off 4 bases at V and 5 bases at J, with 14 bases between the two ends. The CDR3 extends over 15 amino acids. The chain's CDR3 is CASSSWGAGTGELFF. The CDR3 DNA follows: TGTGCCAGCAGTTCCTGGGGGGCGGGGACCGGGGAGCTGTTTTTT.

The rearrangement joins TRBV6-5 to TRBJ2-4, with 8 bases that match TRBD2. This CDR3 spans 18 amino acids. Trimming at V came to 2 bases and at J to 8 bases, leaving 17 bases not matched to a gene. CDR1 is MNHEY and CDR2 is SVGAGI in the germline V gene. CDR3 protein: CASSYPERGTRGEHIQYF. The CDR3 DNA follows: TGTGCCAGCAGTTACCCCGAGCGCGGGACTAGAGGAGAGCACATTCAGTACTTC.

Ten or more counts support this clonotype. The genes are TRBV20-1 and TRBJ2-7, with D perhaps TRBD1 (6 bases). CDR3 length equals 13 residues. V dropped 3 bases and J dropped 2 bases, with 11 bases sitting between them. Germline V lookup: CDR1 DFQATT, CDR2 SNEGSKA (reference sequence). CDR3 protein: CSARGAAAYEQYF. DNA of the CDR3: TGCAGTGCTAGGGGGGCGGCTGCCTACGAGCAGTACTTC.

This clonotype has a handful of counts. The rearrangement joins TRBV11-2 to TRBJ1-2; 7 bases align to TRBD1. Unmatched junction bases numbered 9, after V lost 3 bases and J lost 5 bases. CDR3 length: 15 residues. CDR1 is SGHAT and CDR2 is FQNNGV in the germline V gene. The CDR3 sequence is CASSLTDREGYGYTF. In nucleotides, the CDR3 is TGTGCCAGCAGCTTGACTGACAGGGAGGGATATGGCTACACCTTC.

V usage is TRBV11-2 and J usage is TRBJ1-1; D remains unclear. CDR1 is SGHAT, CDR2 FQNNGV, per germline. V gave up 4 bases and J gave up 6 bases, with 9 bases separating them. This CDR3 comprises 12 residues. CDR3 loop: CASSSRYAEAFF. DNA of the CDR3: TGTGCCAGCAGCTCACGTTATGCTGAAGCTTTCTTT.

The gene calls are TRBV29-1 and TRBJ1-3; D may be TRBD1 (5 bases). Germline-derived CDR1 and CDR2 are SQVTM and ANQGSEA. The CDR3 covers 17 residues. V lost 4 bases and J 0 bases, leaving 19 bases between the germline ends. DNA for the CDR3: TGCAGCGTTGTTGGGCAGGGAGGCACAGGCTCTGGAAACACCATATATTTT. It is translated as CSVVGQGGTGSGNTIYF.

This clonotype has ten or more counts. V is TRBV6-2 or TRBV6-3 and J is TRBJ2-3; 7 bases fit TRBD2. Germline V gene lookup returns CDR1 MNHEY and CDR2 SVGEGT. V lost 6 bases to trimming and J lost 2 bases; unmatched junction nucleotides: 11. The CDR3 has 16 amino acids. The CDR3 loop is CASSPDTSGVTDTQYF. As DNA, the CDR3 is TGTGCCAGCAGCCCCGATACAAGCGGGGTCACAGATACGCAGTATTTT.

The table lists this clonotype with many counts. The chain carries TRBV28 and TRBJ1-4; maybe TRBD1 (5 bases). CDR3 size: 15 residues. Trimming cost V 4 bases and J 7 bases, with 16 bases left between them. The germline gives CDR1 MDHEN, CDR2 SYDVKM. The CDR3 loop reads CASSYARGYGEKLFF. The CDR3 nucleotides are TGTGCCAGCAGTTACGCAAGGGGCTATGGTGAAAAACTGTTTTTT. Full variable domain (missing parts from reference TRBV28 and TRBJ1-4): DVKVTQSSRYLVKRTGEKVFLECVQDMDHENMFWYRQDPGLGLRLIYFSYDVKMKEKGDIPEGYSVSREKKERFSLILESASTNQTSMYLCASSYARGYGEKLFFGSGTQLSVL.

The chain links TRBV29-1 to TRBJ1-2, with D tentatively TRBD1 (6 bases). This CDR3 has 13 residues. The ends were cut back, 3 bases at V and 4 bases at J, with 12 bases in the middle. CDR1 is SQVTM and CDR2 is ANQGSEA in the germline V gene. CDR3 loop: CSVEMDSSYGYTF. The CDR3 DNA reads TGCAGCGTTGAGATGGACAGCAGCTATGGCTACACCTTC.

This clonotype was recorded at least ten times. The V call is TRBV2, the J call TRBJ2-1; 9 positions match TRBD1. The CDR3 runs to 15 residues. V lost 4 bases and J lost 6; bases outside the gene matches: 7. Germline loops: CDR1 SNHLY, CDR2 FYNNEI. CDR3 nucleotide sequence: TGTGCCAGCAGTGCCCCGGGACAGGGCCTCAATGAGCAGTTCTTC. As protein: CASSAPGQGLNEQFF.

This clonotype was picked up many times. The chain couples TRBV9 to TRBJ2-1, with 9 nucleotides matching TRBD2. The CDR3 covers 16 residues. The V gene's germline CDR1 is SGDLS and CDR2 YYNGEE. Germline trimming cut 3 bases from V and 1 base from J; bases unmatched to any gene: 5. CDR3 in DNA: TGTGCCAGCAGCGCCCCTAGCGGGGATTCCTACAATGAGCAGTTCTTC. Amino acids: CASSAPSGDSYNEQFF.